The sequence of this T cell receptor (beta chain) was determined in a study of CD8 T cells in ankylosing spondylitis. In TCRdb, the 5' RACE reads were re-called with MiXCR into one record per CDR3 protein. The sample lists under 850,000 distinct CDR3 sequences; around a fifth were seen once. This clonotype showed up just a few times. Its antigen remains unidentified. The CDR3 totals 14 residues. The V and J ends lost 4 bases and 1 base respectively, with 9 bases between them. From germline, CDR1 is SGHRS and CDR2 YFSETQ. Study outcomes and limitations: Past research had described some motif variants in reactive arthritis synovial fluid and blood. What seemed typical of ankylosing spondylitis blood was a TCR beta motif built from several highly homologous variants. Reported data indicate significant enrichment of disease-linked clones within matched ankylosing spondylitis synovial fluid.

Material: blood, either unsorted or a sorted T cell fraction (not recorded which). The rearrangement joins TRBV5-1 to TRBJ1-5; no definite D call. The sequence derives from a male donor with ankylosing spondylitis. The CDR3 DNA reads TGCGCCAGCAGCGTGGATGGAAGCAATCAGCCCCAGCATTTT. It is translated as CASSVDGSNQPQHF.